This T cell receptor (beta chain) was sequenced in a study of blood T cells in healthy people across ages (dated by TCRdb to the mid-2010s). For context, the study as a whole: In model experiments, template switching captured about one uniquely barcoded TCR beta cDNA molecule for every two T cells. Using deep sequencing normalized with unique cDNA molecular identifiers, the study measured how TCR beta repertoire diversity changes with age. The donors were split into four age groups: young (average 16 years), middle-aged (over 35), aged (roughly 60) and long-lived (more than 80). Two additional independent replicas of 1 million unique cDNA reads from the same blood draw were analyzed for two donors (one aged 18 to 30 and one aged 80 or older). The investigation overall reported the following: As age increased, observed TCR beta diversity per million T cells dropped in a roughly linear way, and a significant reduction was already evident by age about 40. Estimates of total diversity based on one million sequenced T cells were regarded as lower bounds and as underestimates. The percentage of naive T cells measured by flow cytometry correlated strongly with observed TCR beta diversity. The CMV infection status of donors was not known, potentially confounding age-related changes in expanded clonotypes. Conclusive comparison of naive and antigen-experienced compartments was prevented by the profiling of bulk unsorted PBMCs. Compared with the aged group, the long-lived group had more naive CD4+ T cells, fewer expanded clones and increased TCR diversity, suggesting age selection.

The germline V gene (reference sequence) gives CDR1 as MNHEY and CDR2 as SMNVEV. V is cut by 3 bases and J by 8 bases, and the space between the germline ends is 11 bases. Including the terminal cysteine and phenylalanine, the CDR3 comprises 13 residues. Only the CDR3 portion is preserved as DNA: 39 bases, with reading frame beginning at the first base. Donors were a few dozen systemically healthy Caucasian individuals from Russia aged 6 to 90 years. Roughly 10 milliliters of peripheral blood were collected from each donor into EDTA-treated Vacutainer tubes. Ficoll-Paque density-gradient centrifugation was used to isolate PBMCs, with at least 7 million per sample. Trizol reagent was used to extract total RNA from the PBMCs, yielding at least 6 micrograms per sample. Naive CD45RAhigh/CD27high T cell percentages were measured by flow cytometry on a PBMC aliquot from every donor. The method behind the library was 5' RACE. The sequencing machine was an Illumina HiSeq 2500. A second PCR of about 6 to 12 cycles was run with a J-beta primer mix and a sample-barcoded 5' primer. Each TCR beta cDNA molecule received a unique molecular identifier from a template-switch 5' adaptor carrying 12 random nucleotides. At least 2.5 million CDR3-containing paired-end reads were obtained from each sample. First-strand cDNA was synthesized from all RNA with the Mint cDNA synthesis kit, primed by a TRBC-specific oligonucleotide. After uracil-DNA glycosylase treatment, a first 18-cycle PCR used universal primers M1SS and BC2_uni_R on all cDNA. Turning to the authors' computational methods: Each sample was normalized by randomly selecting 1 million high-quality reads, each carrying a distinct molecular identifier. Reads with shared molecular identifiers were discarded instead of being binned into consensus sequences. CDR3 identification, clonotype clustering and error correction used MiTCR with a Q25 quality threshold and the strictest error-elimination algorithm. A nonparametric unseen species model with Euler transformation was used to estimate a lower bound on total TCR beta diversity. Clones were called with MiXCR by TCRdb after fastp trimmed the public reads at Q25, and only in-frame beta chains were retained. Identical CDR3 protein sequences are pooled into one entry, listed with their most common genes and DNA. These V and J calls are TCRdb output, not the study's own analysis. For this sample there are 600,000 to 1,000,000 distinct CDR3 sequences; more than 20% appear just once. Of the sample, more than 3% is held by the ten largest clones.

Concerning this clonotype: Its cognate antigen has yet to be identified. No per-base quality is available; no much larger clone lies one base away.

The data also belong to a second study, concerning T cells of mothers and their children. According to the second study: Donors were nine systemically healthy Caucasian individuals: three mothers and their six children. cDNA synthesis consumed the entire amount of extracted RNA, loaded at around 1.5 ug RNA in each 15 ul reaction. In the second PCR, the M1S primer added sample barcodes and 2-4 random nucleotides. More than 8 million TCR beta CDR3 reads were obtained from each mother, and some 3 million reads were obtained from each child. Thymic selection shapes the output of TCR recombination in a similar way in related and unrelated pairs, and inherited differences have a minor effect. Normalized repertoire overlap was always slightly but never significantly higher in related than unrelated mother-child pairs. Persistent microchimeric T cell clones were not detected, at a sensitivity of around 95 clones per million clonotypes. The study used deep NGS to compare TCR beta repertoires of mothers and children, seeking features distinguishing related mother-child pairs from unrelated individuals. Mothers averaged around 40 +/- 4 years of age and children averaged roughly 11 +/- 4 years. After adapter ligation was performed with NEBNext reagents, the libraries were sequenced on an Illumina HiSeq 2000 with 100+100 nt paired-end reads. To prevent cross-contamination, the mother and child libraries were prepared a month apart and were sequenced in separate runs. Each donor had between roughly 500,000 and 2,200,000 distinct TCR beta clonotypes identified. Naive TCR beta clonotypes were estimated from low-frequency clonotypes matched to each donor's FACS-determined naive share, without sorting.

Sequencing was performed on blood. The clonotype was recovered from a boy between 10 and 17 years old in good health. The V and J segments used are TRBV27 and TRBJ2-1; no D gene call is confident. Read as DNA, the sequence is TGTGCCAGCAGTTTTACGAGGCCCCATGAGCAGTTCTTC. Its coded protein is CASSFTRPHEQFF.